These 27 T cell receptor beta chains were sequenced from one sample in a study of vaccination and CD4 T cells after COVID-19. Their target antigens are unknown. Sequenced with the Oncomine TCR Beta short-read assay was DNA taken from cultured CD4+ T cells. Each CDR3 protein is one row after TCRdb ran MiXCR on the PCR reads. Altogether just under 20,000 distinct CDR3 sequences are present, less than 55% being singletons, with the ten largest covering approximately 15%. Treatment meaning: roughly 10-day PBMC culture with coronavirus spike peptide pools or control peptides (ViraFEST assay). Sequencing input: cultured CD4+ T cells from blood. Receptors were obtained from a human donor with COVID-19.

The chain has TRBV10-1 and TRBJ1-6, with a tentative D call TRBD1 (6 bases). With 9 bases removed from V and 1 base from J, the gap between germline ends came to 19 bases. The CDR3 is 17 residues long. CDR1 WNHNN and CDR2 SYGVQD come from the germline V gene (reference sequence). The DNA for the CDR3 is TGCGCCAGGATAGGGCAGGGGTGGAGGTCCTATAATTCACCCCTCCACTTT. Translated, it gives CARIGQGWRSYNSPLHF.

CDR3 coding DNA: TGTGCCAGCAGTTTATTGTCAGGGGGCGGAGGGTCTGGGACTGAAGCTTTCTTT. Amino acid sequence: CASSLLSGGGGSGTEAFF. The chain employs TRBV28 and TRBJ1-1; 8 nucleotides agree with TRBD1. The CDR3 covers 18 residues. Germline lookup yields CDR1 MDHEN and CDR2 SYDVKM. With 1 base clipped from V and 5 bases from J, the junction kept 15 bases outside the gene matches.

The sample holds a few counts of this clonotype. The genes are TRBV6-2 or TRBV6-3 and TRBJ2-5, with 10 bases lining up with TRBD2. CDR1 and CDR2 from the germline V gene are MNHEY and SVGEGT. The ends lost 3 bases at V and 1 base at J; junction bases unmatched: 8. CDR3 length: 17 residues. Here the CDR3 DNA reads TGTGCCAGCAGTTATCAGCGGGGGGGCTTGTTCCAAGAGACCCAGTACTTC. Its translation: CASSYQRGGLFQETQYF.

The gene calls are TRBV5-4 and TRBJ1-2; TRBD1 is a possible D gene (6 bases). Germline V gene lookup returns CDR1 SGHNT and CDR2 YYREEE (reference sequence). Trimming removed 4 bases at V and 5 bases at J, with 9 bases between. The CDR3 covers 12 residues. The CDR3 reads CASSGGAYGYTF. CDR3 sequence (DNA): TGTGCCAGCAGCGGGGGGGCTTATGGCTACACCTTC.

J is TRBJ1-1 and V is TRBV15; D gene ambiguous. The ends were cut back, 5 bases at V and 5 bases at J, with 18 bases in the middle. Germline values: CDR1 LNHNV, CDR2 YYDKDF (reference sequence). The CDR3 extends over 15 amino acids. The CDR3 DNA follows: TGTGCCACCAGCCTCTCCGGGTCCTTGGGGACTGAAGCTTTCTTT. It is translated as CATSLSGSLGTEAFF.

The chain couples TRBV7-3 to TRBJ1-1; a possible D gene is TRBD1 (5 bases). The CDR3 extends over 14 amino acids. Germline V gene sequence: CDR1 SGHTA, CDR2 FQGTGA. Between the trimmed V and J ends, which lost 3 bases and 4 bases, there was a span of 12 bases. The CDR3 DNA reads TGTGCCAGCAGCTTCGGGGCGGGGAGCACTGAAGCTTTCTTT. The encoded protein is CASSFGAGSTEAFF.

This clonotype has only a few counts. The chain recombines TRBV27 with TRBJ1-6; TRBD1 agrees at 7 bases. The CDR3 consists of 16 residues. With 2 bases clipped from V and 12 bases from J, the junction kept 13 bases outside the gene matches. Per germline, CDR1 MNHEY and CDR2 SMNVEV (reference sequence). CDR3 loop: CASSLETGAPWRPLHF. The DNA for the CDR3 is TGTGCCAGCAGTTTAGAAACAGGGGCCCCTTGGCGACCCCTCCACTTT.

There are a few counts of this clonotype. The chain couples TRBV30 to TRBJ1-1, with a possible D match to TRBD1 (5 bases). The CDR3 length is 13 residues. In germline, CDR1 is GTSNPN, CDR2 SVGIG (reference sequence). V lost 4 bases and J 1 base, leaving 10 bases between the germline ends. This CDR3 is CAWKTARNTEAFF. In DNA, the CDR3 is TGTGCCTGGAAGACAGCAAGGAACACTGAAGCTTTCTTT.

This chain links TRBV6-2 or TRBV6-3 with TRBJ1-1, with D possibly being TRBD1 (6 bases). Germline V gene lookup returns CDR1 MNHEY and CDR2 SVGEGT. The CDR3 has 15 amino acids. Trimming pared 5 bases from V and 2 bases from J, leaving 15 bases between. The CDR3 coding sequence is TGTGCCAGCAGTGACGGAGGCAGGGGCAACACTGAAGCTTTCTTT. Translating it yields CASSDGGRGNTEAFF.

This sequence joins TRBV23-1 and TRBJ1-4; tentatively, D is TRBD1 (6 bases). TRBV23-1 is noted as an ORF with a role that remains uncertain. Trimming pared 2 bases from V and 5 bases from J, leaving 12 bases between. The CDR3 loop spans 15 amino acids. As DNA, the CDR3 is TGCGCCAGCAGTCAACTACCGGGACACAATGAAAAACTGTTTTTT. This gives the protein CASSQLPGHNEKLFF.

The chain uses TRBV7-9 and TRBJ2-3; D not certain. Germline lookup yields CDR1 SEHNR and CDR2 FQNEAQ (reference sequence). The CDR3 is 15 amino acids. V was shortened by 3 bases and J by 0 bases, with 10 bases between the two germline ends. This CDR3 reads CASSLDRASTDTQYF. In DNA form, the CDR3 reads TGTGCCAGCAGCTTGGACCGCGCTAGCACAGATACGCAGTATTTT.

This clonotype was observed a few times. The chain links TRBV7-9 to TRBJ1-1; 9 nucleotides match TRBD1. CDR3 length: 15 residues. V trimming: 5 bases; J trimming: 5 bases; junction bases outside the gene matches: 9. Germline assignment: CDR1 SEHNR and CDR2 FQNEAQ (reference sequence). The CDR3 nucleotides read TGTGCCAGCAGCGACCGGGACAGGGTCCTAACTGAAGCTTTCTTT. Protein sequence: CASSDRDRVLTEAFF.

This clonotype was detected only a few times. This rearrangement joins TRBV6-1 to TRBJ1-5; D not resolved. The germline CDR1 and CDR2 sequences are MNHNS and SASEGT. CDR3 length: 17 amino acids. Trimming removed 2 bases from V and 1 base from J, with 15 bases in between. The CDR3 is CASSESSALRSNQPQHF. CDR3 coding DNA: TGTGCCAGCAGTGAATCTAGTGCCCTCCGCAGCAATCAGCCCCAGCATTTT.

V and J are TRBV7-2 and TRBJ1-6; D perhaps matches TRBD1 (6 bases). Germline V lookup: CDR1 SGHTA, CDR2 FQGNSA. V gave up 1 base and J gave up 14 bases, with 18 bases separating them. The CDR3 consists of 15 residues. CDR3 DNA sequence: TGTGCCAGCAGCTTAGTAGGGAACAGGGAGCGGGCCCTCCACTTT. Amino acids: CASSLVGNRERALHF.

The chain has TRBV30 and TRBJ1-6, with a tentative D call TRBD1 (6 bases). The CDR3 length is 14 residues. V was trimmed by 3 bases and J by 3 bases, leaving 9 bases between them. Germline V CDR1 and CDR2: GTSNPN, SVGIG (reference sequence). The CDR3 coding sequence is TGTGCCTGGAGGGAGGGGGTCTATAATTCACCCCTCCACTTT. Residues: CAWREGVYNSPLHF.

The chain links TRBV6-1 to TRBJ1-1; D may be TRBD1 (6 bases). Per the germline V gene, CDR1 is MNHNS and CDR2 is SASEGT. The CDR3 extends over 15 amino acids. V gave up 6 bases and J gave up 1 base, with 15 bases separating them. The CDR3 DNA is TGTGCCAGCAGCCGTACCCCGGACAGGAACACTGAAGCTTTCTTT. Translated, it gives CASSRTPDRNTEAFF.

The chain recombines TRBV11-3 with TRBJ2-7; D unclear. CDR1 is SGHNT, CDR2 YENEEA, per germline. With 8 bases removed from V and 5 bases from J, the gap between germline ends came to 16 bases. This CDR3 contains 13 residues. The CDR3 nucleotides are TGTGCCAGCCGACAAACCGATAAGGACGAGCAGTACTTC. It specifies CASRQTDKDEQYF.

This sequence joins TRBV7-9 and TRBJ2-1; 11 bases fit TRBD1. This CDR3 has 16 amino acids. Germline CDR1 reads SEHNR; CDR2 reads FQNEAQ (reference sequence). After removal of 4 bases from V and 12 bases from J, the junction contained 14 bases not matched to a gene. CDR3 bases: TGTGCCAGCAGCTGGAACCGGGACAGGGGGGGTGTAGGGCAGTTCTTC. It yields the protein CASSWNRDRGGVGQFF.

CDR3 amino acids: CASSSDGGFYGYTF. The CDR3 DNA sequence: TGTGCCAGCAGTTCGGACGGCGGATTCTATGGCTACACCTTC. V usage is TRBV12-3 or TRBV12-4 and J usage is TRBJ1-2, with D unresolved. This CDR3 is 14 amino acids long. The V gene lost 4 bases and the J gene lost 4 bases, with 13 bases spanning the gap.

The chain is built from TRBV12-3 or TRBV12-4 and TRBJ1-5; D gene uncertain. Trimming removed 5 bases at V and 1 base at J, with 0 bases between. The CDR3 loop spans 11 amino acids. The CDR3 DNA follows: TGTGCCAGCAGTAGCAATCAGCCCCAGCATTTT. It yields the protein CASSSNQPQHF.

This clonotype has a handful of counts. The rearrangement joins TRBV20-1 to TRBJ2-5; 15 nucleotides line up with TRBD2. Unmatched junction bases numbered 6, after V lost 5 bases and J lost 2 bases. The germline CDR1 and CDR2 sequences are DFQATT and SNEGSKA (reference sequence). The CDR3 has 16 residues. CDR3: CSAEPGLAGGQETQYF. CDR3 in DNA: TGCAGTGCTGAACCGGGACTAGCGGGGGGACAAGAGACCCAGTACTTC.

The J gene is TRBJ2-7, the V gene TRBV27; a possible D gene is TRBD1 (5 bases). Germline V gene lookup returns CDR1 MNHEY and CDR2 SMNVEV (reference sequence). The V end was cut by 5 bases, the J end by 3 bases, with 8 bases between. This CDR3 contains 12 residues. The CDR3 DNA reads TGTGCCAGCAGTGCCGACAGCTACGAGCAGTACTTC. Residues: CASSADSYEQYF.

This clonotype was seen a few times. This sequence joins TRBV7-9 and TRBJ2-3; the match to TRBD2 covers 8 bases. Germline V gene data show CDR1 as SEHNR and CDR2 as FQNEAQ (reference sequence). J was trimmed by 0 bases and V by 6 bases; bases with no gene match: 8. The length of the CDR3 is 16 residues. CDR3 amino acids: CASSPTSGGSTDTQYF. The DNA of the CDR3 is TGTGCCAGCAGTCCCACAAGCGGGGGAAGCACAGATACGCAGTATTTT.

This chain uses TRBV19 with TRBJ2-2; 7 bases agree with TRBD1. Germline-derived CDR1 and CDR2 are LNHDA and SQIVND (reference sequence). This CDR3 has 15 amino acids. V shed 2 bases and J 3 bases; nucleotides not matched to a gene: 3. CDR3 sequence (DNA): TGTGCCAGTAGTATAAGAGGGGGCCACACCGGGGAGCTGTTTTTT. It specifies CASSIRGGHTGELFF.

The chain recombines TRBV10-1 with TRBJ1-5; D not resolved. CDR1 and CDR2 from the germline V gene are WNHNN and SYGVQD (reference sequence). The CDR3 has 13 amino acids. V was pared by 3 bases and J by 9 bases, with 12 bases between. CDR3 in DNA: TGCGCCAGCAGTGAAGGCCTGATGCGGCCCCAGCATTTT. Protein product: CASSEGLMRPQHF.

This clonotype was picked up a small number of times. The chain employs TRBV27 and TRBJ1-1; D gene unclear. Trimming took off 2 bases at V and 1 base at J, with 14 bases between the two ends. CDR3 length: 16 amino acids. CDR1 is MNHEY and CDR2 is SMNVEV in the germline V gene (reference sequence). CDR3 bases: TGTGCCAGCAGTTTAGATCTGGGTGGGAGGAACACTGAAGCTTTCTTT. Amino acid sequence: CASSLDLGGRNTEAFF.

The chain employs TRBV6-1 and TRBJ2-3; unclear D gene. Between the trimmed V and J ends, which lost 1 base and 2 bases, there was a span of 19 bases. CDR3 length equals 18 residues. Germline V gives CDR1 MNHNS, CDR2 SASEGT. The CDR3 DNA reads TGTGCCAGCAGTGAAGGAAGATCGTCCACCGGGTTCACAGATACGCAGTATTTT. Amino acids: CASSEGRSSTGFTDTQYF.